These T cell receptor beta chains were read from a single sample in a study of blood T cell repertoires in COVID-19. The data were produced by immunoSEQ multiplex PCR, yet TCRdb's version contains in-frame clones alone and is incomplete. Altogether under 500,000 clones are present, 70% to 90% being singletons, with the ten largest covering approximately 2%. Sequenced: PBMCs or T cells enriched from blood (not recorded which). The receptors derive from a woman under 30 with acute COVID-19. Both conserved end residues are part of each CDR3. The D gene is left open where the match is weak.

>TRBJ1-4|.|TRBV5-5
CASSQQTGASEKLFF
>TRBJ2-3|TRBD2|TRBV18
CASSPWTSGISTDTQYF
>TRBJ2-1|TRBD2|TRBV5-4
CASSLGFSGGNNEQFF
>TRBJ1-5|.|TRBV19
CASSIEGAINQPQHF
>TRBJ2-1|TRBD2|TRBV9
CASSGSGLVSYNEQFF
>TRBJ1-1|TRBD1|TRBV5-1
CASSLAGQGETEAFF
>TRBJ2-7|TRBD2|TRBV4-1
CASSSRAGARPYEQYF
>TRBJ1-1|TRBD1|TRBV28
CASRLRDSTEAFF
>TRBJ2-5|.|TRBV28
CASTSLLSETQYF
>TRBJ2-5|.|TRBV29-1
CSVGTDQETQYF
>TRBJ2-1|TRBD1|TRBV9
CASSVANPTGGRLFNEQFF
>TRBJ2-1|TRBD2|TRBV10-3
CATRLGLAAYNEQFF
>TRBJ1-2|.|TRBV7-9
CASSPGNYGYTF
>TRBJ2-5|TRBD1|TRBV6-2/TRBV6-3
CASSYPDRGQETQYF
>TRBJ2-5|.|TRBV13
CASSLVGEAQYF
>TRBJ1-1|TRBD1|TRBV6-5
CASSSGQGGTEAFF
>TRBJ1-4|TRBD1|TRBV19
CASSVGQTNEKLFF
>TRBJ2-3|TRBD2|TRBV4-3
CASSQDSIAGGTDTQYF
>TRBJ1-4|.|TRBV18
CASSAGTSDEKLFF
>TRBJ1-5|.|TRBV29-1
CSVAGALNQPQHF
>TRBJ2-1|.|TRBV4-1
CASSPGLVSYNEQFF
>TRBJ1-1|.|TRBV2
CASSYGQVLEAFF
>TRBJ2-7|TRBD2|TRBV5-1
CASSRSGIYEQYF
>TRBJ2-3|TRBD2|TRBV5-1
CASSLVSSGGADTQYF
>TRBJ2-2|TRBD1|TRBV19
CATGTGPRGELFF
>TRBJ1-5|.|TRBV27
CASSSGGPQHF
>TRBJ1-1|TRBD1|TRBV19
CASSLRQGEAFF
>TRBJ2-7|.|TRBV9
CASSVAGESLYEQYF
>TRBJ2-1|TRBD2|TRBV3-1/TRBV3-2
CASSQGLAGRNQYNEQFF
>TRBJ1-6|.|TRBV20-1
CSASPLHF
>TRBJ2-5|.|TRBV3-1/TRBV3-2
CASERRGPQETQYF
>TRBJ1-6|TRBD1|TRBV28
CASSRPGQGNSPLHF
>TRBJ2-7|.|TRBV28
CASRGTYRPEVYEQYF
>TRBJ2-2|TRBD2|TRBV14
CASSYLAAINTGELFF
>TRBJ1-3|.|TRBV10-3
CAISESSVGGNTIYF
>TRBJ2-7|TRBD1|TRBV4-1
CASSQDRGHEQYF
>TRBJ1-1|TRBD1|TRBV7-3
CASSLLDRGLTEAFF
>TRBJ1-4|TRBD1|TRBV30
CAWEQGSYEKLFF
>TRBJ2-1|TRBD2|TRBV5-4
CASRSLAGDYNEQFF
>TRBJ2-7|TRBD1|TRBV25-1
CASSRDRGEQYF